The 8 T cell receptor beta chains presented below share a single source sample, sequenced in a study of blood T cell repertoires in COVID-19. The protocol was immunoSEQ multiplex PCR, while the TCRdb copy is restricted to in-frame clones and leaves out a portion. This sample carries fewer than 90,000 clones, roughly 80% of them seen once, and the ten largest clones take under 25%. Sequencing was carried out using peripheral blood. Receptor source: an elderly woman with acute or convalescent COVID-19.

The chain combines TRBV29-1 with TRBJ2-5; 9 bases fit TRBD1. After removal of 6 bases from V and 5 bases from J, the junction contained 10 bases not matched to a gene. This CDR3 contains 14 residues. From germline, CDR1 is SQVTM and CDR2 ANQGSEA. CDR3: CSVAPGQGLETQYF. DNA for the CDR3: TGCAGCGTCGCACCGGGACAGGGCTTGGAGACCCAGTACTTC. Drawing the rest from reference TRBV29-1 and TRBJ2-5, the complete variable domain is SAVISQKPSRDICQRGTSLTIQCQVDSQVTMMFWYRQQPGQSLTLIATANQGSEATYESGFVIDKFPISRPNLTFSTLTVSNMSPEDSSIYLCSVAPGQGLETQYFGPGTRLLVL.

This clone was seen a single time. V is TRBV5-6 and J is TRBJ2-1, with 8 positions matching TRBD2. Germline CDR1 reads SGHDT; CDR2 reads YYEEEE. The CDR3 extends over 16 amino acids. With V trimmed by 0 bases and J by 8 bases, 10 bases remained unmatched. This chain's CDR3 is CASSLGAGVGRDEQFF. The CDR3 region has the DNA TGTGCCAGCAGCTTGGGAGCGGGAGTTGGTCGTGATGAGCAGTTCTTC.

The genes are TRBV2 and TRBJ1-2; D gene unclear. Looked up from germline, CDR1 is SNHLY and CDR2 is FYNNEI. The CDR3 spans 14 residues. V was pared by 2 bases and J by 7 bases, with 14 bases between. The CDR3 sequence: CASSELAVPFGYTF. DNA of the CDR3: TGTGCCAGCAGTGAATTGGCAGTTCCTTTTGGCTACACCTTC.

The gene calls are TRBV19 and TRBJ2-7; 8 nucleotides line up with TRBD2. The germline V gene encodes CDR1 LNHDA and CDR2 SQIVND (reference sequence). Germline trimming cut 3 bases from V and 4 bases from J; bases unmatched to any gene: 2. The CDR3 contains 13 residues. DNA of the CDR3: TGTGCCAGTAGTATGCGGGGGGTGTACGAGCAGTACTTC. This gives the protein CASSMRGVYEQYF.

This clone was observed once. The chain couples TRBV3-1 (or the pseudogene TRBV3-2) to TRBJ2-1; D possibly corresponds to TRBD2 (5 bases). CDR3 length equals 14 residues. V dropped 4 bases and J dropped 2 bases, with 9 bases sitting between them. Germline CDR1 LGHDT, CDR2 YNNKEL (reference sequence). CDR3 coding DNA: TGTGCCAGCAGCCGGACTGTTCCCTACAATGAGCAGTTCTTC. It encodes CASSRTVPYNEQFF.

The chain is built from TRBV5-1 and TRBJ1-2, with D uncertain. Trimming cost V 0 bases and J 8 bases, with 20 bases left between them. Germline CDR1 reads SGHRS; CDR2 reads YFSETQ. CDR3 length: 16 amino acids. This CDR3 is CASSLGVSGSGVGYTF. DNA for the CDR3: TGCGCCAGCAGCTTGGGGGTTAGCGGCTCCGGGGTGGGCTACACCTTC.

This clone came up once. This rearrangement joins TRBV6-6 to TRBJ2-2; no reliable D call. CDR1 MNHNY and CDR2 SVGAGI come from the germline V gene (reference sequence). This CDR3 region has 15 residues. V lost 2 bases and J 3 bases, leaving 10 bases between the germline ends. CDR3 region: CASSYGPTDTGELFF. CDR3 in DNA: TGTGCCAGCAGTTACGGGCCTACCGACACCGGGGAGCTGTTTTTT.

The rearrangement links TRBV3-1 (or the pseudogene TRBV3-2) to TRBJ1-2; no firm D call. V was clipped by 2 bases and J by 7 bases, with 14 bases between them. The CDR3 has 14 amino acids. Germline V CDR1 and CDR2: LGHDT, YNNKEL (reference sequence). The CDR3, as DNA: TGTGCCAGCAGCCAACTAGACTCTGCCGGTGGCTACACCTTC. Its translation: CASSQLDSAGGYTF.